This T cell receptor beta chain was found in a study of T-cell reconstitution after alpha-beta-depleted transplantation in children. Study findings and constraints: By about two months after transplant, alpha-beta T cells reportedly arose from several hundred graft clones that had expanded. The high TCRbeta diversity at day 60 in some patients came from surviving recipient T cells and thymic progenitors. After one year, T-cell counts and TCRbeta diversity mostly came from new T cells.

Trimming left V 2 bases short and J 0 bases short, with 14 bases between. There are 17 residues in the CDR3. Germline assignment: CDR1 MDHEN and CDR2 SYDVKM. TCRbeta library preparation incorporated unique molecular identifiers. TCRdb analysed the PCR reads with MiXCR anew, one entry per CDR3 protein. The profile covers 45,000 to 70,000 distinct CDR3 sequences, with roughly 46% appearing a single time and approximately 98% taken by the ten largest. Worth noting for this clonotype: Antigen: not known.

The starting material was PBMCs, mostly from graft donor cells, obtained 360 days after TCRalphabeta/CD19-depleted stem cell transplant. The chain uses TRBV28 and TRBJ1-5; a weak D match, TRBD1 (5 bases). The TCR originated in a male patient younger than 18 who had a stem cell transplant for acute lymphoblastic leukemia, so the T cells may come from the graft donor. CDR3 amino acids: CASSLNRGSYSNQPQHF. CDR3 DNA: TGTGCCAGCAGTTTAAATCGGGGGAGCTATAGCAATCAGCCCCAGCATTTT.